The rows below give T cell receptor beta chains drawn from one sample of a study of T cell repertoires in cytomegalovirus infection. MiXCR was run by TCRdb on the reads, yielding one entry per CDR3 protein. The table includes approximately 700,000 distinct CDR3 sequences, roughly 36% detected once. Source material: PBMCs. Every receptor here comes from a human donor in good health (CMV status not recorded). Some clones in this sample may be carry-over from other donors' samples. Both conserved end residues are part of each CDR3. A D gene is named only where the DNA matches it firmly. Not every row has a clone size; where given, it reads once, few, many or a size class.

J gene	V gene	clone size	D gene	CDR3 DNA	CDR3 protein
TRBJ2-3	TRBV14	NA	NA	TGTGCCAGCAGCCAAGCTGAGGTTTTCCTGTCAGATACGCAGTATTTT	CASSQAEVFLSDTQYF
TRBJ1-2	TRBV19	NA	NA	TGTGCCACCGAACGAGACGGGCGCTACACCTTC	CATERDGRYTF
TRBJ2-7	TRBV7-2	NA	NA	TGTGCCAGCAGCTCGGACGTCAGCTACGAGCAGTACTTC	CASSSDVSYEQYF
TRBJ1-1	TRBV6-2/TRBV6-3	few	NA	TGTGCCAGCAGTCTACCCGGACAGTCCGCTACCCCGCTTTTTGAAGCTTTCTTT	CASSLPGQSATPLFEAFF
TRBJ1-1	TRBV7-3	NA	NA	TGTGCCAGCAGCTTAAGTCAGGATATTGAAGCTTTCTTT	CASSLSQDIEAFF
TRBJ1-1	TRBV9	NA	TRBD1	TGTGCCAGCAGCCTTTCCCCACAGGGGGTCACTGAAGCTTTCTTT	CASSLSPQGVTEAFF
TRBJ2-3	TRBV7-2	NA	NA	TGTGCCAGCAGCTTAGAGTTCGCCACAGATACGCAGTATTTT	CASSLEFATDTQYF
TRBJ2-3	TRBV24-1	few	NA	TGTGCCACCAGTGATCCCACCGGGGGACAGTATTTT	CATSDPTGGQYF
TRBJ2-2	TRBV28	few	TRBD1	TGTGCCAGCAGTTCCCCCCAGGGGGCGGCGGGGGAGCTGTTTTTT	CASSSPQGAAGELFF
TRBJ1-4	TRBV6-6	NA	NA	TGTGCCAGCTCCGAAGCCGTTAATAATGAAAAACTGTTTTTT	CASSEAVNNEKLFF
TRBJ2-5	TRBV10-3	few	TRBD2	TGTGCCATCAGGACTAGCGAAGAGACCCAGTACTTC	CAIRTSEETQYF
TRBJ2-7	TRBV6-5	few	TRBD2	TGTGCCAGCAGGTTCGGGACTAGCATACCGGGCGAGCAGTACTTC	CASRFGTSIPGEQYF
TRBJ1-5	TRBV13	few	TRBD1	TGTGCCAGCAGCTTTGGGACAGGTTGGAATCAGCCCCAGCATTTT	CASSFGTGWNQPQHF
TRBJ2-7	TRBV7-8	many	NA	TGTGCCAGCAGCTTAGCTAACCCCTACGAGCAGTACTTC	CASSLANPYEQYF
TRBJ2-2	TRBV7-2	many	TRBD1	TGTGCCAGCAGCCGGACAGGGGCAAACACCGGGGAGCTGTTTTTT	CASSRTGANTGELFF
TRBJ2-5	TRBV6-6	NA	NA	TGTGCCAGCAGCCCTTACCTCCAAGAGACCCAGTACTTC	CASSPYLQETQYF
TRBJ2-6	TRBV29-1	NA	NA	TGCAGCGTTGAAGAGGGATCGCGGGGCTCTGGGGCCAACGTCCTGACTTTC	CSVEEGSRGSGANVLTF
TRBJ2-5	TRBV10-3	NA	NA	TGTGCCATCAGTGGGCAGGGCCTCCAAGAGACCCAGTACTTC	CAISGQGLQETQYF
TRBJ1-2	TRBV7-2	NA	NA	TGTGCCAGCAGCCGGGCCGGGAGCTCGAATGGCTACACCTTC	CASSRAGSSNGYTF
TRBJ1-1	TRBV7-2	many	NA	TGTGCCAGCAGCCTCCGTGGGGCTGCGAACACTGAAGCTTTCTTT	CASSLRGAANTEAFF
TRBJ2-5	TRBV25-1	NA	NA	TGTGCCCGCCAGGGACCCACCCAAGAGACCCAGTACTTC	CARQGPTQETQYF
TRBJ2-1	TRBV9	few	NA	TGTGCCAGCAGGGCCGGGACAGCAGGGGGGAATGAGCAGTTCTTC	CASRAGTAGGNEQFF
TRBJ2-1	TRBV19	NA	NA	TGTGCCAGTAGTATAGTAGCGCTGAGCTCCTACAATGAGCAGTTCTTC	CASSIVALSSYNEQFF
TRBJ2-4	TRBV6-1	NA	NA	TGTGCCAGCAGTCGGGAGGCCAAAAACATTCAGTACTTC	CASSREAKNIQYF
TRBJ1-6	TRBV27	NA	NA	TGTGCCAGCAGGCCTTCCGGGACACCTCTGATCCCCCTCCACTTT	CASRPSGTPLIPLHF
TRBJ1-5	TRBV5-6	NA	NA	TGTGCCAGCAGCTTGGGGCAGGGGCAGTCTAGCAATCAGCCCCAGCATTTT	CASSLGQGQSSNQPQHF
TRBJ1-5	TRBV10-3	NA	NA	TGTGCCATCAGTGAGCGGCAGGGAAATCAGCCCCAGCATTTT	CAISERQGNQPQHF
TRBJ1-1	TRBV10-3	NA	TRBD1	TGTGCCATCAGTGGGACAGGGGCATCTGAAGCTTTCTTT	CAISGTGASEAFF
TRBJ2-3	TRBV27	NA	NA	TGTGCCAGCAGTTATACGGGGAGCACAGATACGCAGTATTTT	CASSYTGSTDTQYF
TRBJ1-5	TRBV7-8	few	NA	TGTGCCAGCAGCTTAGATCGTGTCGGGGGTGAGGATCAGCCCCAGCATTTT	CASSLDRVGGEDQPQHF
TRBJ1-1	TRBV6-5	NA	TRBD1	TGTGCCAGCAGTTACTCCCAGACAGGGGGGAACACTGAAGCTTTCTTT	CASSYSQTGGNTEAFF
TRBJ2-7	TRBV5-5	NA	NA	TGTGCCAGCAGCCCCGGAGGAGGCCTCGAGCAGTACTTC	CASSPGGGLEQYF
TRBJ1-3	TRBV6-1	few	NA	TGTGCCAGCAGTGACGAACCGGGACGGATTATCTCTGGAAACACCATATATTTT	CASSDEPGRIISGNTIYF
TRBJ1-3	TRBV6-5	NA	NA	TGTGCCAGCAGTAACTCGTGGGACCCTAGGGGAAACACCATATATTTT	CASSNSWDPRGNTIYF
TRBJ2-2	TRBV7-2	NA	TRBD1	TGTGCCAGCAGCCGGGACAGGGTGGCCGGGGAGCTGTTTTTT	CASSRDRVAGELFF
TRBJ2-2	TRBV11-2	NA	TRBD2	TGTGCCAGCAGCGCGGGACTAGCGGAATACACCGGGGAGCTGTTTTTT	CASSAGLAEYTGELFF
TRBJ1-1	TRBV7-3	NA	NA	TGTGCAAGCAGCGAGACCAGGAACACTGACGCTTTCTTT	CASSETRNTDAFF
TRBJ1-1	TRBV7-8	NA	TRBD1	TGTGCCAGCAGCTTACCCCGGACAGGGTTGAACACTGAAGCTTTCTTT	CASSLPRTGLNTEAFF
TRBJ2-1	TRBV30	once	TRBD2	TGTGCCTGGACCAGCGGGGGGGCCTATGAGCAGTTCTTC	CAWTSGGAYEQFF
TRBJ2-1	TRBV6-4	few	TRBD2	TGTGCCAGCAGTGCCGGACTAGCGGGACATGAGCAGTTCTTC	CASSAGLAGHEQFF
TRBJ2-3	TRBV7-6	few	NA	TGTGCCAGCAGCTTACCCCAACTCGGGAGCGGAAGAGATACGCAGTATTTT	CASSLPQLGSGRDTQYF
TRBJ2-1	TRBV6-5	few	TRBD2	TGTGCCAGCAGCCCCGGGAGCGGGGGATACAATGAGCAGTTCTTC	CASSPGSGGYNEQFF
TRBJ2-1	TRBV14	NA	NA	TGTGCCAGCAAGCACAGGGTAACGGGCAATGAGCAGTTCTTC	CASKHRVTGNEQFF
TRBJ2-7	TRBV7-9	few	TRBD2	TGTGCCAGCAGCTTTGGCGCTAGCGGGAGTGACGGCTACGAGCAGTACTTC	CASSFGASGSDGYEQYF
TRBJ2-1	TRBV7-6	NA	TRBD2	TGTGCCAGCAGCTCCGTAGCGGGGCCCCCAAGCTCCTACAATGAGCAGTTCTTC	CASSSVAGPPSSYNEQFF
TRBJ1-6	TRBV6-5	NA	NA	TGTGCCAGCAGTTCCGGGGGAGCGACACCCCTCCACTTT	CASSSGGATPLHF